Reported below is one T cell receptor beta chain. Repertoires were generated with immunoSEQ multiplex PCR, while TCRdb's copy carries only in-frame clones and drops some. The data show some 140,000 clones, with 80% to 85% seen just once and under 20% held by the top ten. This sample was taken from a study of blood T cell repertoires in COVID-19. Study information: Samples representing acute and convalescent COVID-19 were sourced from the United States, Italy and Spain. PBMCs, B-cell-depleted T cells, or T cells provided the cDNA or gDNA that made up the material.

What the recovered Cohort 3 donors had was two negative PCRs, clearance, or symptom resolution. Source material: PBMCs or T cells enriched from blood (not recorded which). The receptor was isolated from a young man who had recovered from COVID-19.

The CDR3 DNA sequence: TGTGCCAGCAACCTAACGGGGGACGGGGGCACAGATACGCAGTATTTT. As protein: CASNLTGDGGTDTQYF. The chain recombines TRBV21-1 with TRBJ2-3; the table gives TRBD2 as D, unverified against the DNA. TRBV21-1 counts as a pseudogene. The CDR3 totals 16 residues.